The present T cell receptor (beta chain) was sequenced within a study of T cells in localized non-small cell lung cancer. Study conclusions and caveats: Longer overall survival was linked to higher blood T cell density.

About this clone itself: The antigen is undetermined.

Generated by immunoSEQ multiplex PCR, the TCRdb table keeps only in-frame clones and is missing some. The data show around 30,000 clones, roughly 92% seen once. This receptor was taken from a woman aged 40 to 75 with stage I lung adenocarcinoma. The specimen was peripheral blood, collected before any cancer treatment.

CDR3 coding DNA: TGTGCCAGTAGTACCTCCGGGACAGGGGGCACCATATATTTT. Its translation is CASSTSGTGGTIYF. This chain uses TRBV19 with TRBJ1-3, with 11 bases fitting TRBD1. This CDR3 is 14 amino acids long. The ends lost 4 bases at V and 9 bases at J; junction bases unmatched: 5. The germline V gene has CDR1 LNHDA and CDR2 SQIVND (reference sequence).